What follows describes a single TCR beta chain. This clone was picked up one time. What this receptor recognizes is not known. No per-base quality is available; no much larger clone lies one base away. This sample stems from a study of Ad26.COV2.S vaccination and SARS-CoV-2 variants (TCRdb year 2021). In the study overall: Vaccine-arm donors came from COV1001, a multicentre, randomized, double-blind, placebo-controlled phase I-IIa trial of Ad26.COV2.S in healthy adults. Sequencing of the TCRbeta repertoire served to evaluate the specificity and breadth of SARS-CoV-2-reactive T cell receptors following Ad26.COV2.S vaccination. A total of approximately 30 samples were included in the TCR-sequenced set, comprising around 19 Ad26.COV2.S vaccine recipients, 5 placebo recipients and 8 SARS-CoV-2 convalescent individuals. Dosing of Ad26.COV2.S was intramuscular, at either 5x10^10 or 1x10^11 viral particles, delivered as one shot or as two shots spaced 56 days apart. Trial participants were randomized into five groups of five: low-dose or high-dose Ad26.COV2.S given once or twice, or placebo on both occasions. Blinding of investigators to trial group allocation was maintained during experiments and outcome assessment. Study-wide findings and limitations: It was noted by the authors that total T cell responses may have been underestimated by the TCR breadth and depth analyses. After vaccination, substantial breadth of spike-specific CD8+ and CD4+ T cell responses was reported. Higher spike-specific TCR breadth was observed in Ad26.COV2.S recipients than in placebo recipients (P = 0.0014). Non-spike TCR breadth was comparable between vaccine and placebo recipients, consistent with the vaccine containing only spike. Comparing responses between vaccine doses or regimens was not something the study was powered to do.

The treatment or condition tag for this specimen amounts to: some 20 received Ad26.COV2.S at low or high dose, single or two shots; roughly 5 received placebo; per-sample allocation not given. Repertoires of vaccine and placebo recipients were sequenced from samples collected on day 63 after the first injection. Between 29 July and 7 August 2020, Cohort 1b enrolled fewer than 30 adults aged 18-55 years at one site in Boston, USA. Ad26.COV2.S consisted of a replication-incompetent adenovirus type 26 vector by which a prefusion-stabilized SARS-CoV-2 spike protein from the original Wuhan strain was expressed. Including cysteine and phenylalanine, the CDR3 has 14 amino acids. Of all the DNA, just the CDR3 is kept, 42 bases in frame from base 1. From the germline V gene, CDR1 is SQVTM and CDR2 is ANQGSEA. V is shortened by 1 base, J by 2 bases, and the region joining them spans 11 bases. The immunoSEQ Assay was the method used to sequence TCRbeta CDR3 regions. After extraction, genomic DNA underwent amplification by bias-controlled multiplex PCR, followed by high-throughput sequencing. Under the source paper's analysis protocol: To quantify the absolute abundance of every unique TCRbeta CDR3 region, sequences were collapsed and filtered. T cell fraction was estimated by normalizing TCRbeta template counts to usable DNA, with usable DNA measured through amplification of reference genes found in all nucleated cells. Repertoire TCRs were annotated as SARS-CoV-2-specific by exact matching of V gene, CDR3 amino acid sequence and J gene to a known reactive TCR set. The reference SARS-CoV-2 TCR set came from MIRA and was filtered for enrichment in COVID-19-positive ImmuneCODE repertoires, removing public or cross-reactive TCRs. Using the MIRA antigens, annotated TCRs were further analysed by specific ORF or by position within an ORF. Breadth was defined as annotated unique rearrangements over total unique productive rearrangements; depth was the summed frequency of those rearrangements. Two-sided Wilcoxon rank-sum tests were applied when comparing TCR breadth between groups. The clones in this table, taken by TCRdb from immuneACCESS, are in-frame only. Not every clone is retained; where verified, under half of the shortfall comes from an unresolved V gene, and the cause of the rest is unknown. D and trimming were read from the DNA, whereas the V and J calls and clone size are those reported in that table. The sample data list roughly 400,000 clones, and around 91% of these were observed just once. More than 3.5% of the sample is taken by the ten largest.

The chain links TRBV29-1 with TRBJ2-5, with the D gene call left open. The sequence was collected from a person between 18 and 65 years old who received the Ad26.COV2.S COVID-19 vaccine or a placebo. Here the sequenced sample was peripheral blood, taken in a trial of Ad26.COV2.S vaccine versus placebo. CDR3 region: CSVEVLQRQETQYF. The nucleotides are TGCAGCGTTGAAGTGCTACAACGGCAAGAGACCCAGTACTTC.